The 32 T cell receptor beta chains below were found in one sample sequenced in a study of radiotherapy plus CTLA-4 blockade in lung cancer. Profiling relied on immunoSEQ multiplex PCR, and the TCRdb table lists in-frame clones only, not all of them. The sample lists 25,000 to 35,000 clones, approximately 80% occurring once. Sequenced here: peripheral blood, sampled from a patient treated with radiotherapy plus ipilimumab. The receptor set was obtained from a human donor with non-small cell lung cancer that progressed on radiotherapy plus ipilimumab.

The chain uses TRBV28 and TRBJ1-3, with a possible D match to TRBD1 (6 bases). The CDR3 runs to 15 residues. CDR1 is MDHEN, CDR2 SYDVKM, per germline. V was trimmed by 3 bases and J by 2 bases, leaving 11 bases between them. The CDR3 sequence: CASSLGAITGNTIYF. Here the CDR3 DNA reads TGTGCCAGCAGTTTGGGGGCAATAACTGGAAACACCATATATTTT. Combining the CDR3 with reference TRBV28 and TRBJ1-3 gives the whole variable domain DVKVTQSSRYLVKRTGEKVFLECVQDMDHENMFWYRQDPGLGLRLIYFSYDVKMKEKGDIPEGYSVSREKKERFSLILESASTNQTSMYLCASSLGAITGNTIYFGEGSWLTVV.

This clone turned up a few times. The V and J genes are TRBV7-9 and TRBJ1-2; unclear D gene. Looked up from germline, CDR1 is SEHNR and CDR2 is FQNEAQ (reference sequence). Trimming cost V 1 base and J 0 bases, with 9 bases left between them. The CDR3 contains 15 residues. Here the CDR3 DNA reads TGTGCCAGCAGCTTAGAGCAGATTACTAACTATGGCTACACCTTC. Its translation is CASSLEQITNYGYTF.

The table lists this clone with a count of one. The chain has TRBV2 and TRBJ2-3; TRBD1 is a possible D gene (6 bases). Between the trimmed V and J ends, which lost 6 bases and 5 bases, there was a span of 18 bases. CDR1 is SNHLY, CDR2 FYNNEI, per germline. The CDR3 is 15 residues long. CDR3 sequence (DNA): TGTGCCAGCAGATTCGGACAGTTCTCGGGAGATACGCAGTATTTT. Amino acid sequence: CASRFGQFSGDTQYF.

This clone was found once. This chain links TRBV5-1 with TRBJ1-1; D gene ambiguous. The CDR3 has 14 residues. CDR1 and CDR2 from the germline V gene are SGHRS and YFSETQ. Trimming stripped 4 bases from V and 3 bases from J, with 13 bases between. Here the CDR3 DNA reads TGCGCCAGCAGCCGTCGGGGTAGGGACACTGAAGCTTTCTTT. The encoded protein is CASSRRGRDTEAFF.

The chain recombines TRBV7-9 with TRBJ2-3; TRBD1 might be the D (6 bases). This CDR3 has 13 residues. The V gene lost 3 bases and the J gene lost 3 bases, with 7 bases spanning the gap. Germline CDR1 is SEHNR and CDR2 is FQNEAQ (reference sequence). The CDR3 is CASSFRGTDTQYF. DNA of the CDR3: TGTGCCAGCAGCTTCAGGGGAACAGATACGCAGTATTTT. The full variable domain, its missing parts supplied by reference TRBV7-9 and TRBJ2-3, is DTGVSQNPRHKITKRGQNVTFRCDPISEHNRLYWYRQTLGQGPEFLTYFQNEAQLEKSRLLSDRFSAERPKGSFSTLEIQRTEQGDSAMYLCASSFRGTDTQYFGPGTRLTVL.

The rearrangement joins TRBV5-1 to TRBJ2-7, with D unclear. The germline gives CDR1 SGHRS, CDR2 YFSETQ. This CDR3 has 14 amino acids. V shed 5 bases and J shed 5 bases, with 17 bases lying between them. CDR3 loop: CASSPFSEGDEQYF. The CDR3 nucleotides read TGCGCCAGCAGTCCGTTTTCCGAAGGAGACGAGCAGTACTTC.

Remarks on this clone: At one end the junction does not follow the germline gene, possibly because of a read error. V and J are TRBV7-2 and TRBJ2-6; no clear D. This CDR3 is 15 amino acids long. Germline V gene data show CDR1 as SGHTA and CDR2 as FQGNSA. The CDR3: CASRQRQSGVNVLTF. The CDR3 coding sequence is TGTGCCAGCAGACAAAGACAATCTGGGGTCAACGTCCTGACTTTC.

This clone was found a few times. The chain is built from TRBV4-1 and TRBJ2-7; TRBD1 matches 7 bases. Unmatched junction bases numbered 2, after V lost 0 bases and J lost 6 bases. This CDR3 has 13 amino acids. Per germline, CDR1 MGHRA and CDR2 YSYEKL. The CDR3 protein is CASSQERGREQYF. DNA of the CDR3: TGCGCCAGCAGCCAAGAAAGGGGGCGCGAGCAGTACTTC.

This rearrangement joins TRBV5-1 to TRBJ1-1, with 7 bases that match TRBD1. Germline trimming cut 7 bases from V and 3 bases from J; bases unmatched to any gene: 9. Germline V gives CDR1 SGHRS, CDR2 YFSETQ. The CDR3 totals 14 residues. CDR3 sequence (DNA): TGCGCCAGCGGTCCAACAGGGGCGGACACTGAAGCTTTCTTT. The encoded protein is CASGPTGADTEAFF.

V gene TRBV6-1 combines with J gene TRBJ1-5; D gene uncertain. Germline-derived CDR1 and CDR2 are MNHNS and SASEGT. This CDR3 has 16 residues. Trimming took 1 base from V and 8 from J, leaving 18 bases between them. CDR3 sequence (DNA): TGTGCCAGCAGTGAAGTATATGGCAGGACCGGGGAGCCCCAGCATTTT. Translated: CASSEVYGRTGEPQHF.

This chain's CDR3 is CSTTGGRIDTQYF. CDR3 bases: TGCAGCACCACAGGGGGTAGAATAGATACGCAGTATTTT. The V and J genes are TRBV29-1 and TRBJ2-3, with 8 bases fitting TRBD1. V shed 8 bases, J shed 5 bases, and the junction held 9 bases outside the gene matches. This CDR3 region has 13 residues. Germline-derived CDR1 and CDR2 are SQVTM and ANQGSEA.

In its sample, this clone was seen once. The J gene is TRBJ1-2, the V gene TRBV5-5, with D uncertain. CDR3 length: 15 amino acids. Germline loops: CDR1 SGHKS, CDR2 YYEKEE (reference sequence). Trimming left V 2 bases short and J 3 bases short, with 14 bases between. In nucleotides, the CDR3 is TGTGCCAGCAGCTTTATCGGGAGGGTTGACTATGGCTACACCTTC. Its translation is CASSFIGRVDYGYTF.

The chain recombines TRBV5-1 with TRBJ1-4; D is ambiguous. CDR1 and CDR2 (germline): SGHRS, YFSETQ. The length of the CDR3 is 16 residues. The V end was cut by 2 bases, the J end by 0 bases, with 11 bases between. This CDR3 is CASSFGPIATNEKLFF. The CDR3 region has the DNA TGCGCCAGCAGCTTTGGACCGATTGCAACTAATGAAAAACTGTTTTTT.

The rearrangement joins TRBV28 to TRBJ2-2, with a weak D call TRBD1 (6 bases). The CDR3 is 15 amino acids. CDR1 MDHEN and CDR2 SYDVKM come from the germline V gene. V shed 5 bases and J shed 7 bases, with 17 bases lying between them. The CDR3 sequence: CASSPPGQRYGELFF. The CDR3 nucleotides read TGTGCCAGCAGTCCCCCGGGACAAAGATACGGGGAGCTGTTTTTT.

The CDR3, as DNA: TGTGCCAGCAGCTTAGATATGTTTTCCGGGGAGCTGTTTTTT. It is translated as CASSLDMFSGELFF. V is TRBV7-2 and J is TRBJ2-2; the D is unclear. Germline V gene sequence: CDR1 SGHTA, CDR2 FQGNSA. The germline V and J ends were trimmed by 1 base and 6 bases, with 9 bases remaining between them. The CDR3 sequence is 14 residues long.

This clone occurred a few times. V usage is TRBV2 and J usage is TRBJ1-1, with D possibly TRBD1 on 5 matching bases. V gave up 5 bases and J gave up 5 bases, with 12 bases separating them. There are 13 residues in the CDR3. The germline gives CDR1 SNHLY, CDR2 FYNNEI. In DNA form, the CDR3 reads TGTGCCAGCAGTTTTCAGGGAGGTACTGAAGCTTTCTTT. Amino acid sequence: CASSFQGGTEAFF.

The V and J genes are TRBV12-1 and TRBJ2-7. TRBV12-1 corresponds to a pseudogene. This CDR3 comprises 13 residues. CDR3 residues: CATPRDRIYEQYF. The CDR3 nucleotides are TGTGCCACCCCCCGGGACCGCATATACGAGCAGTACTTC.

In this sample, this clone turned up once. The genes are TRBV19 and TRBJ2-1; possible D gene TRBD2, 5 bases. Germline CDR1 is LNHDA and CDR2 is SQIVND (reference sequence). The CDR3 is 13 amino acids. Trimming shortened V by 10 bases and J by 7 bases, and 17 bases separated the two germline ends. The CDR3 loop reads CATSGYQSNEQFF. The CDR3 nucleotides read TGTGCCACCAGCGGTTACCAGTCGAATGAGCAGTTCTTC.

This sequence joins TRBV15 and TRBJ2-1; D is unresolved. This CDR3 is 13 amino acids long. V was cut by 0 bases and J by 6 bases, with 6 bases left in between. The germline V gene encodes CDR1 LNHNV and CDR2 YYDKDF (reference sequence). Here the CDR3 DNA reads TGTGCCACCAGCAGAGATCCCACCAATGAGCAGTTCTTC. This codes for CATSRDPTNEQFF.

This chain joins TRBV10-1 and TRBJ1-1; D not certain. With 3 bases removed from V and 0 bases from J, the gap between germline ends came to 8 bases. The germline CDR1 and CDR2 sequences are WNHNN and SYGVQD (reference sequence). The CDR3 totals 14 residues. CDR3 bases: TGCGCCAGCAGTGAACAACGGGTGAACACTGAAGCTTTCTTT. Translated, it gives CASSEQRVNTEAFF.

The chain uses TRBV5-1 and TRBJ2-3; 10 bases are shared with TRBD1. V lost 4 bases, J lost 3 bases, and 11 bases stayed unmatched. This CDR3 contains 17 residues. Germline V gene data show CDR1 as SGHRS and CDR2 as YFSETQ. This CDR3 reads CASSARDRGLVTDTQYF. The CDR3 DNA is TGCGCCAGCAGCGCCCGGGACAGGGGATTAGTTACAGATACGCAGTATTTT. The full variable domain, completed using reference TRBV5-1 and TRBJ2-3, is KAGVTQTPRYLIKTRGQQVTLSCSPISGHRSVSWYQQTPGQGLQFLFEYFSETQRNKGNFPGRFSGRQFSNSRSEMNVSTLELGDSALYLCASSARDRGLVTDTQYFGPGTRLTVL.

The rearrangement joins TRBV2 to TRBJ2-3; maybe TRBD2 (6 bases). Germline lookup yields CDR1 SNHLY and CDR2 FYNNEI. Trimming removed 11 bases from V and 2 bases from J, with 20 bases in between. The CDR3 contains 15 residues. CDR3 residues: CAVSYGGGLTDTQYF. In DNA, the CDR3 is TGTGCCGTATCTTACGGGGGAGGACTCACAGATACGCAGTATTTT.

The chain has TRBV19 and TRBJ1-2, with D maybe TRBD1 (5 bases). CDR3 size: 15 residues. CDR1 and CDR2 (germline): LNHDA, SQIVND (reference sequence). The V end was cut by 8 bases, the J end by 1 base, with 17 bases between. Here the CDR3 reads CASRLRDGLNYGYTF. The CDR3 DNA follows: TGTGCCAGTCGCCTCCGGGACGGACTTAACTATGGCTACACCTTC.

The CDR3 reads CASSLGSGGHNEQFF. CDR3 coding DNA: TGTGCCAGCAGCTTGGGGTCAGGGGGCCACAATGAGCAGTTCTTC. The J gene is TRBJ2-1, the V gene TRBV11-1; 8 nucleotides match TRBD1. After removal of 3 bases from V and 5 bases from J, the junction contained 6 bases not matched to a gene. This CDR3 is 15 amino acids long. Germline-derived CDR1 and CDR2 are SGHAT and FQDESV (reference sequence). The full variable domain, in which reference TRBV11-1 and TRBJ2-1 provide the parts outside the CDR3, is EAEVAQSPRYKITEKSQAVAFWCDPISGHATLYWYRQILGQGPELLVQFQDESVVDDSQLPKDRFSAERLKGVDSTLKIQPAELGDSAMYLCASSLGSGGHNEQFFGPGTRLTVL.

V gene TRBV9 combines with J gene TRBJ2-1; the match to TRBD1 covers 7 bases. V lost 4 bases and J lost 5; bases outside the gene matches: 12. Germline CDR1 and CDR2: SGDLS and YYNGEE. CDR3 length: 16 amino acids. This CDR3 reads CASSLQGEIPNNEQFF. Written as DNA, the CDR3 is TGTGCCAGCAGCCTTCAGGGGGAAATCCCAAACAATGAGCAGTTCTTC.

This clone was seen only once. The chain couples TRBV27 to TRBJ2-5, with D tentatively TRBD2 (6 bases). In germline, CDR1 is MNHEY, CDR2 SMNVEV (reference sequence). There are 13 residues in the CDR3. The germline V and J ends were trimmed by 10 bases and 4 bases, with 16 bases remaining between them. CDR3 sequence reads: CATRVGGGETQYF. CDR3 in DNA: TGTGCCACGCGTGTGGGGGGTGGAGAGACCCAGTACTTC.

This chain links TRBV7-8 with TRBJ2-7, with 7 bases lining up with TRBD2. The germline V gene encodes CDR1 SGHVS and CDR2 FQNEAQ. This CDR3 is built from 15 residues. V was clipped by 4 bases and J by 5 bases; unmatched bases: 11. The CDR3 region is CASSSWEGGLDEQYF. DNA for the CDR3: TGTGCCAGCAGCTCTTGGGAGGGAGGCCTAGACGAGCAGTACTTC.

This clone was seen a single time. This sequence joins TRBV5-4 and TRBJ1-5; perhaps TRBD1 as D (5 bases). The CDR3 runs 15 residues. Germline assignment: CDR1 SGHNT and CDR2 YYREEE (reference sequence). V gave up 2 bases and J gave up 3 bases, with 12 bases separating them. Written as DNA, the CDR3 is TGTGCCAGCAGCTTCGGAGGGGCCACCAATCAGCCCCAGCATTTT. It yields the protein CASSFGGATNQPQHF. Supplemented by reference TRBV5-4 and TRBJ1-5, the full variable domain reads ETGVTQSPTHLIKTRGQQVTLRCSSQSGHNTVSWYQQALGQGPQFIFQYYREEENGRGNFPPRFSGLQFPNYSSELNVNALELDDSALYLCASSFGGATNQPQHFGDGTRLSIL.

This clone has a single count. The chain links TRBV4-3 to TRBJ1-1; D might be TRBD1 (5 bases). This CDR3 is built from 14 residues. The V gene lost 4 bases and the J gene lost 6 bases, with 15 bases spanning the gap. Per germline, CDR1 LGHNA and CDR2 YSLEER. The CDR3 coding sequence is TGCGCCAGCAGCCTTAGGGGCGTGTTGGCTGAAGCTTTCTTT. Translated, it gives CASSLRGVLAEAFF.

V usage is TRBV6-5 and J usage is TRBJ1-5; no clear D gene. Germline V gene sequence: CDR1 MNHEY, CDR2 SVGAGI. This CDR3 region has 13 residues. Trimming removed 5 bases from V and 2 bases from J, with 7 bases in between. CDR3 DNA sequence: TGTGCCAGCAGTGTCGGGGGCAATCAGCCCCAGCATTTT. Translated, it gives CASSVGGNQPQHF.

This clone was counted once. The chain uses TRBV18 and TRBJ2-7; D uncertain. The CDR3 length is 13 residues. The V and J ends lost 5 bases and 2 bases respectively, with 10 bases between them. CDR1 is KGHSH and CDR2 is LQKENI in the germline V gene. The chain's CDR3 is CASSKQDAYEQYF. The CDR3 nucleotides read TGTGCCAGCTCAAAACAAGATGCCTACGAGCAGTACTTC.

V usage is TRBV19 and J usage is TRBJ1-6, with a tentative D call TRBD1 (5 bases). Germline CDR1 and CDR2: LNHDA and SQIVND (reference sequence). The CDR3 covers 12 residues. V lost 6 bases, J lost 10 bases, and 10 bases lay in between. The CDR3 nucleotides read TGTGCCAGTAGCGACAGTGTGTCACCCCTCCACTTT. This codes for CASSDSVSPLHF.